A single T cell receptor (beta chain) is shown here with its context. The antigen it recognizes is unknown. Qualities for individual bases were not recorded, and no much larger clone is one base off. The record originates from a study of T cell changes during pregnancy in multiple sclerosis (dated by TCRdb to the late 2010s). As for the study more broadly: Changes in the T cell repertoire over the course of pregnancy were examined in this study in women with multiple sclerosis.

The receptor library was made with the immunoSEQ multiplex PCR assay. The source is immuneACCESS, and TCRdb retained only in-frame sequences with V and J called. Part of the clones is not carried over; for the studies checked, unresolved V genes explain less than half of this, and the remainder is unexplained. The sample table contains roughly 30,000 clones; only one count was recorded for around 90% of them. The biggest ten clones account for about 0.7% of the sample. As encoded in the germline V gene, CDR1 is SGHVS while CDR2 is FQNEAQ. V loses 3 bases, J loses 4 bases, and the germline ends lie 9 bases apart. From its cysteine to its phenylalanine, the CDR3 spans 14 amino acids. The only DNA kept is the CDR3, 42 bases in frame from the first base.

This TCR was sampled from a female donor in good health, enrolled as a control in a pregnancy study. The source was CD4+ T cells from peripheral blood mononuclear cells, collected in the first trimester of pregnancy. The receptor chain draws on TRBV7-8 and TRBJ2-2; TRBD2 is a possible D gene, resting on 6 matching bases. Here is the DNA: TGTGCCAGCAGCTTCGGGGGAGCCACCGGGGAGCTGTTTTTT. This yields the protein CASSFGGATGELFF.